A selection of T cell receptor beta chains follows, all from one sample in a study of kidney transplant recipient with SARS-CoV-2 infection. TCRdb reanalysed the reads using MiXCR and keeps one entry per CDR3 protein. The profile covers about 250,000 distinct CDR3 sequences, with roughly 26% appearing a single time and less than 8.5% taken by the ten largest. The input for sequencing was a blood sample, taken at baseline and around day 120 from a kidney transplant recipient. The receptor set was obtained from a male patient in his 30s who had COVID-19 and was a kidney transplant recipient. Some T cells may be graft donor cells. CDR3s include the opening cysteine and the closing phenylalanine or tryptophan. The D gene is left open where the match is weak. Only some rows state a clone size, as once, few, many or a class for expanded clones.

D,size,J,V,CDR3,DNA
.,many,TRBJ1-1,TRBV6-5,CASSYSRQSIEAFF,TGTGCCAGCAGTTACTCGCGTCAATCTATCGAAGCTTTCTTT
.,many,TRBJ1-5,TRBV21-1,CASSKAPGNNQPQHF,TGTGCCAGCAGCAAAGCGCCAGGGAACAATCAGCCCCAGCATTTT
.,many,TRBJ1-5,TRBV2,CASSGGLSNQPQHF,TGTGCCTCATCGGGGGGCTTGAGCAATCAGCCCCAGCATTTT
.,many,TRBJ1-2,TRBV5-3,CARAAGVVRKTYGYTF,TGTGCCAGAGCTGCGGGAGTGGTGAGAAAGACCTATGGCTACACCTTC
.,many,TRBJ2-2,TRBV3-1,CASSLLLPISGLTGELFF,TGTGCCAGCAGCTTATTGCTTCCCATTTCAGGCTTGACCGGGGAGCTGTTTTTT
TRBD1,many,TRBJ1-2,TRBV2,CARGGQGGYGYTF,TGTGCCAGGGGGGGACAGGGAGGATATGGCTACACCTTC
.,many,TRBJ1-2,TRBV6-8,CASSCLLRSRKTYGYTF,TGTGCCAGCAGTTGCTTATTACGCTCTAGAAAGACCTATGGCTACACCTTC
TRBD2,many,TRBJ2-2,TRBV2,CASSSRLAGANTGELFF,TGTGCCAGCAGTTCTAGACTAGCGGGGGCGAACACCGGGGAGCTGTTTTTT
.,many,TRBJ2-2,TRBV24-1,CATSDLGPGLRTGELFF,TGTGCCACCAGTGATTTGGGCCCGGGACTCCGTACCGGGGAGCTGTTTTTT
TRBD2,many,TRBJ2-3,TRBV7-3,CASSFSGGADTQYF,TGTGCCAGCAGCTTTTCGGGGGGAGCAGATACGCAGTATTTT
.,many,TRBJ1-2,TRBV6-1,CASRQINYGYTF,TGTGCCAGCAGGCAGATTAACTATGGCTACACCTTC
.,many,TRBJ1-2,TRBV4-3,CASSGESGRRKTYGYTF,TGCGCCAGCAGCGGAGAGTCAGGACGTCGAAAGACCTATGGCTACACCTTC
.,many,TRBJ2-7,TRBV6-1,CASSESEGWMRQYF,TGTGCCAGCAGTGAAAGCGAAGGGTGGATGCGGCAGTACTTC
TRBD1,many,TRBJ1-4,TRBV28,CASRDRGLEKLFF,TGTGCCAGCAGGGACAGGGGGTTAGAAAAACTGTTTTTT
.,.,TRBJ1-2,TRBV12-2,CASRCVQTPRKTYGYTF,TGTGCAAGTCGCTGTGTCCAGACTCCACGAAAGACCTATGGCTACACCTTC
TRBD1,many,TRBJ2-1,TRBV20-1,CSASGDRYNEQFF,TGCAGTGCTAGTGGGGACAGGTACAATGAGCAGTTCTTC
.,many,TRBJ1-2,TRBV11-2,CASSRIGTSRKTYGYTF,TGTGCCAGCAGCCGTATCGGAACAAGCAGAAAGACCTATGGCTACACCTTC
.,many,TRBJ2-3,TRBV24-1,CATSDFQGTDTQYF,TGTGCCACCAGTGATTTTCAGGGTACAGATACGCAGTATTTT
.,many,TRBJ2-3,TRBV21-1,CASRNLVATVMQDTQYF,TGTGCCAGCAGGAATCTAGTAGCTACAGTCATGCAAGATACGCAGTATTTT
TRBD1,.,TRBJ2-3,TRBV4-3,CASSQGQGSDTQYF,TGCGCCAGCAGCCAGGGACAGGGCTCCGATACGCAGTATTTT
.,many,TRBJ1-2,TRBV5-4,CASWRNVPGKTYGYTF,TGTGCCAGCTGGCGGAACGTACCAGGAAAGACCTATGGCTACACCTTC
.,.,TRBJ1-3,TRBV6-2/TRBV6-3,CASSARSGNTIYF,TGTGCCAGCAGTGCGCGGTCTGGAAACACCATATATTTT
.,many,TRBJ1-1,TRBV19,CASDTGSTEAFF,TGTGCCAGTGACACAGGGAGCACTGAAGCTTTCTTT
.,many,TRBJ2-7,TRBV18,CASSPDGSYEQYF,TGTGCCAGCTCACCGGACGGCTCCTACGAGCAGTACTTC
.,many,TRBJ2-1,TRBV6-6,CASSPDTYNEQFF,TGTGCCAGCAGTCCTGACACCTACAATGAGCAGTTCTTC
.,many,TRBJ1-5,TRBV7-9,CASSSNRYNQPQHF,TGTGCCAGCAGCTCGAACAGGTACAATCAGCCCCAGCATTTT
TRBD1,many,TRBJ2-3,TRBV6-5,CASRSGTGPTDTQYF,TGTGCCAGCAGGAGTGGGACAGGGCCCACAGATACGCAGTATTTT
TRBD2,many,TRBJ2-3,TRBV6-5,CASSPSGGRTDTQYF,TGTGCCAGTAGCCCCAGCGGGGGGCGGACAGATACGCAGTATTTT
TRBD1,many,TRBJ1-1,TRBV13,CASSLQGELNTEAFF,TGTGCCAGCAGCTTACAGGGGGAACTGAACACTGAAGCTTTCTTT
TRBD2,many,TRBJ2-1,TRBV9,CASSVGGVSSGPYNEQFF,TGTGCCAGCAGCGTAGGGGGGGTATCTAGCGGGCCCTACAATGAGCAGTTCTTC
.,many,TRBJ1-2,TRBV6-2/TRBV6-3,CASSTFNCIGKTYGYTF,TGTGCCAGCAGTACCTTCAACTGCATCGGAAAGACCTATGGCTACACCTTC
.,many,TRBJ2-5,TRBV7-2,CASSLGPGQQETQYF,TGTGCCAGCAGCTTAGGTCCAGGGCAACAAGAGACCCAGTACTTC
.,many,TRBJ1-2,TRBV3-1,CASSKIGTLRKTYGYTF,TGTGCCAGCAGCAAGATCGGCACCCTTCGAAAGACCTATGGCTACACCTTC
TRBD1,few,TRBJ2-2,TRBV9,CASSPRGDRVVGGELFF,TGTGCCAGCAGCCCTAGGGGGGACAGGGTCGTTGGCGGGGAGCTGTTTTTT
.,many,TRBJ1-5,TRBV19,CASSITRMLSNQPQHF,TGTGCCAGTAGTATAACGAGGATGTTGAGCAATCAGCCCCAGCATTTT
.,few,TRBJ1-1,TRBV20-1,CSARIPEAFF,TGCAGTGCTAGAATCCCAGAAGCTTTCTTT
.,many,TRBJ1-3,TRBV28,CGGAEASGNTIYF,TGTGGAGGGGCGGAAGCCTCTGGAAACACCATATATTTT
TRBD2,many,TRBJ2-3,TRBV7-2,CASSFSGTSEGTQYF,TGTGCCAGCAGCTTCTCCGGGACTAGCGAGGGTACGCAGTATTTT
.,.,TRBJ1-5,TRBV4-1,CASSQMTGGYSNQPRHF,TGCGCCAGCAGCCAAATGACAGGCGGCTATAGCAATCAGCCCCGGCATTTT
TRBD2,.,TRBJ2-5,TRBV6-2/TRBV6-3,CASRGGGQETQYF,TGTGCCAGCCGGGGGGGCGGGCAAGAGACCCAGTACTTC
.,.,TRBJ2-6,TRBV25-1,CASTPGLSSSGANVLTF,TGTGCCAGCACACCGGGACTTTCAAGCTCTGGGGCCAACGTCCTGACTTTC
.,many,TRBJ2-2,TRBV5-1,CASSPGDWVTGELFF,TGCGCCAGCAGCCCCGGGGACTGGGTCACCGGGGAGCTGTTTTTT
.,many,TRBJ1-4,TRBV6-5,CASSDPDRPEKLFF,TGTGCCAGCAGCGATCCGGACCGTCCTGAAAAACTGTTTTTT
TRBD2,many,TRBJ2-7,TRBV12-3/TRBV12-4,CASSLKASGIYEQYF,TGTGCCAGCAGTTTAAAAGCTAGCGGGATTTACGAGCAGTACTTC
TRBD2,many,TRBJ2-7,TRBV29-1,CSVEGLAGASEQYF,TGCAGCGTTGAAGGGCTAGCGGGAGCGAGCGAGCAGTACTTC
.,few,TRBJ1-1,TRBV25-1,CASSEYERGVEGTEAFF,TGTGCCAGCAGTGAATACGAACGTGGGGTGGAAGGGACTGAAGCTTTCTTT
.,.,TRBJ2-1,TRBV6-5,CASSITSVRGPLEQFF,TGTGCCAGCAGTATCACTAGTGTGCGAGGGCCTCTTGAGCAGTTCTTC
.,many,TRBJ1-2,TRBV5-5,CASPSDVSRKTYGYTF,TGTGCCAGCCCGAGTGATGTCTCGCGAAAGACCTATGGCTACACCTTC
.,many,TRBJ1-2,TRBV6-5,CASSCDWECRKTYGYTF,TGTGCCAGCAGTTGCGATTGGGAATGTAGAAAGACCTATGGCTACACCTTC
TRBD2,.,TRBJ2-1,TRBV11-2,CASSLMAPPAGLAGPGGEFF,TGTGCCAGCAGCTTAATGGCCCCCCCTGCCGGACTAGCGGGGCCCGGCGGGGAGTTCTTC
.,many,TRBJ2-2,TRBV3-1,CASSTDRPISGLTGELFF,TGTGCCAGCAGCACCGACCGTCCCATTTCAGGCTTGACCGGGGAGCTGTTTTTT
TRBD1,many,TRBJ1-1,TRBV7-9,CASTTGGASTEAFF,TGTGCCAGCACTACAGGGGGGGCATCCACTGAAGCTTTCTTT
TRBD2,many,TRBJ2-7,TRBV28,CASKVSGLVTYEQYF,TGTGCCAGCAAGGTCTCGGGACTAGTGACCTACGAGCAGTACTTC
.,many,TRBJ2-4,TRBV11-2,CASSLDLGAPPRQYF,TGTGCCAGCAGCTTAGATCTAGGAGCACCCCCCCGCCAGTACTTC
.,many,TRBJ1-2,TRBV6-1,CASSRVTECRKTYGYTF,TGTGCCAGCAGTAGGGTTACGGAATGTAGAAAGACCTATGGCTACACCTTC